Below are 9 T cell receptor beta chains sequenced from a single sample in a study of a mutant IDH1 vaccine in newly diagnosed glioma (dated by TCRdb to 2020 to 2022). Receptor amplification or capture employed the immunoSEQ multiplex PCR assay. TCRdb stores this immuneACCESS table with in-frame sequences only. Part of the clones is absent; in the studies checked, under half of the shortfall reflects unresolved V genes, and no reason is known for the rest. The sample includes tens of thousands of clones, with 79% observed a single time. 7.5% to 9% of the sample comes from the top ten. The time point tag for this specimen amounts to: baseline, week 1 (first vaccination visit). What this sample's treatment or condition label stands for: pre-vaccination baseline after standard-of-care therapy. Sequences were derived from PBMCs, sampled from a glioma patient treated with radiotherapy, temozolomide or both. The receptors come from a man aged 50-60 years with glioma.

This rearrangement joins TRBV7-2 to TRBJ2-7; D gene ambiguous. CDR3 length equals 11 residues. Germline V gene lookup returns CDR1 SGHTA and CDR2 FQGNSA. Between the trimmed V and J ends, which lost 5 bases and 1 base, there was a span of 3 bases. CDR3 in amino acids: CASSRSYEQYF. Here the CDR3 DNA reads TGTGCCAGCAGCCGTTCCTACGAGCAGTACTTC.

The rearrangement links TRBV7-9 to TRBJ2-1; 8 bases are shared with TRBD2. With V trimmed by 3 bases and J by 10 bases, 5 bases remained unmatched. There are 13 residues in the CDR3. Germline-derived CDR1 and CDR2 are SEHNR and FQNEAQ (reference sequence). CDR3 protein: CASSFGGAREQFF. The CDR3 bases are TGTGCCAGCAGCTTCGGGGGGGCCAGGGAGCAGTTCTTC.

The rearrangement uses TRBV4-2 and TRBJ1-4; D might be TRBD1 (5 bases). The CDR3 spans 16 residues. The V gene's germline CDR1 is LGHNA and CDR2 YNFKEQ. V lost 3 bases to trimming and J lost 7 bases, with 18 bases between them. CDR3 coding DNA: TGTGCCAGCAGCCAGGTCTCGACCGGGGGAGGTGAAAAACTGTTTTTT. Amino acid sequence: CASSQVSTGGGEKLFF.

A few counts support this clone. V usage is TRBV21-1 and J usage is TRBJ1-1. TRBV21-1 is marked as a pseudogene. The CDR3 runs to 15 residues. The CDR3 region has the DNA TGTGCCAGCAGCAAAGTTAGAGTAGAGAACACTGAAGCTTTCTTT. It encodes CASSKVRVENTEAFF.

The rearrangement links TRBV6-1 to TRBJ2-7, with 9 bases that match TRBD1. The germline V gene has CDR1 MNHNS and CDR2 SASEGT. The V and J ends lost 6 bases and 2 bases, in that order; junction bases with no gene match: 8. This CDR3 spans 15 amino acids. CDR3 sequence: CASRLPGTGPYEQYF. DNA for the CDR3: TGTGCCAGCAGACTCCCCGGGACAGGGCCCTACGAGCAGTACTTC.

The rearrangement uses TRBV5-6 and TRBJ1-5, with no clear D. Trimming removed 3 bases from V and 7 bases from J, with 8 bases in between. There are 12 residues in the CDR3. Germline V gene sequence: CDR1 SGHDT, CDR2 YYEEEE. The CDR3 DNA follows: TGTGCCAGCAGCTCCGGTGGACAGCCCCAGCATTTT. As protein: CASSSGGQPQHF.

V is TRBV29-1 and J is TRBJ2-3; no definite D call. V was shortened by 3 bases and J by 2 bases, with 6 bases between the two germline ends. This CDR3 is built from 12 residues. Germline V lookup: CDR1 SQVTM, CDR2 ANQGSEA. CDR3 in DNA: TGCAGCGTTGACGACAACACAGATACGCAGTATTTT. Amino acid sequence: CSVDDNTDTQYF.

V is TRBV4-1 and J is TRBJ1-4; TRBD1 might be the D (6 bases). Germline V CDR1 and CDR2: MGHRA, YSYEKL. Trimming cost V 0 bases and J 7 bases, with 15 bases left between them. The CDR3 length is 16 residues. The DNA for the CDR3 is TGCGCCAGCAGCCAAGATTGGGGATCCAGGGGTGAAAAACTGTTTTTT. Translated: CASSQDWGSRGEKLFF.

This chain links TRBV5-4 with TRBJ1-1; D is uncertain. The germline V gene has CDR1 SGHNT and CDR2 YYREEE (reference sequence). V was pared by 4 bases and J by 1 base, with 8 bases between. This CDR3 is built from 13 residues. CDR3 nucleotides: TGTGCCAGCAGCCGTGTGGGGAACACTGAAGCTTTCTTT. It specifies CASSRVGNTEAFF.